This T cell receptor beta chain was retrieved from a study of T cell responses to AZD1222 COVID-19 vaccine (dated by TCRdb to the early 2020s). General notes on the study: A total of 233 trial participants underwent TCR sequencing, of whom about 210 received two doses of AZD1222 and about 25 received two doses of the MenACWY control vaccine. Trial participants were enrolled by age into 18-55, 56-69 and 70-plus year subgroups, with around 150, 28 and 57 TCR-sequenced participants respectively.

The CDR3 regions of human TCRbeta chains were analyzed by immunosequencing. The paper's data handling went like this. Repertoire TCRs were matched against a reference library of SARS-CoV-2-specific TCRs generated with the MIRA antigen-specificity platform. Breadth was defined as the fraction of unique TCRs that were SARS-CoV-2-associated, and depth was defined as the fraction of total T cells that were SARS-CoV-2-associated. Using the MIRA data, every spike-specific TCR was mapped to the spike region that the TCR reacted to and assigned to either a CD4 or a CD8 class. Log10-transformed breadth and depth values were compared by one-way ANOVA with Sidak's multiple comparisons tests. The immuneACCESS repertoire file appears here via TCRdb, limited to in-frame rearrangements. These files lack a portion of the clones; in checked studies, under half of the deficit traces to unresolved V genes, and the cause of the others is not known. That table gives V, J and clone size, and the DNA gave D and trimming. In all, the sample holds some 110,000 clones, and roughly 86% of those were seen once. The leading ten clones occupy roughly a sixth of the sample.

As for this clone: Its antigen is still unknown. No per-base quality is available; no much larger clone lies one base away.

The germline V gene yields MDHEN for CDR1 and SYDVKM for CDR2. There are 12 amino acids in the CDR3, from cysteine to phenylalanine inclusive. The DNA shown is the 36-base CDR3, in frame from base 1. The junction carries 1 base between V and J, which are trimmed by 1 base and 3 bases respectively. Explained via the paper, the time point label denotes: about 28 days (+/-7) after the second vaccine dose. AZD1222 recipients with second doses at about 4 weeks or about 12 weeks were pooled, because spike-specific TCR depth and breadth did not differ between schedules. Vaccinee samples were obtained from the UK trials COV001 and COV002, which included a single-blind randomized controlled phase 2/3 trial of AZD1222 (ChAdOx1 nCoV-19) in healthy adults. For TCRbeta chain sequencing, PBMC samples from trial participants were taken at day 0 and at day 28 after the second dose. General findings and caveats noted by the study authors: Because no day 14 peak-response samples were available, repertoires were characterized only after the peak T cell response. Spike-specific TCR breadth and depth rose significantly after two AZD1222 doses compared with day 0 and with MenACWY recipients. The 56-69-year group was small, and its depth increase did not reach significance, likely because of low power. Nearly half of unique spike-specific TCRs reportedly recognized epitopes outside regions mutated in the B.1.351 and B.1.1.7 variants. The vaccine-associated CD4 TCRs covered the entire spike protein, and the dominant responses fell in regions 160-218 and 743-854. Most participants were white British and females outnumbered males, and the authors suggested that clonal diversity may have been underestimated. Conclusions about previously exposed vaccinees were limited because only a handful of AZD1222 recipients were SARS-CoV-2 seropositive at baseline.

The TCR originated in an adult who received the AZD1222 COVID-19 vaccine. The chain couples TRBV28 to TRBJ1-3, with the D segment identity uncertain. The sequenced sample was peripheral blood, obtained 28 days after the second AZD1222 dose. The encoded CDR3 is CASSLYGNTIYF. The DNA is TGTGCCAGCAGTTTATATGGAAACACCATATATTTT. Extended through the reference TRBV28 and TRBJ1-3 proteins, this CDR3 yields the full variable domain: DVKVTQSSRYLVKRTGEKVFLECVQDMDHENMFWYRQDPGLGLRLIYFSYDVKMKEKGDIPEGYSVSREKKERFSLILESASTNQTSMYLCASSLYGNTIYFGEGSWLTVV.